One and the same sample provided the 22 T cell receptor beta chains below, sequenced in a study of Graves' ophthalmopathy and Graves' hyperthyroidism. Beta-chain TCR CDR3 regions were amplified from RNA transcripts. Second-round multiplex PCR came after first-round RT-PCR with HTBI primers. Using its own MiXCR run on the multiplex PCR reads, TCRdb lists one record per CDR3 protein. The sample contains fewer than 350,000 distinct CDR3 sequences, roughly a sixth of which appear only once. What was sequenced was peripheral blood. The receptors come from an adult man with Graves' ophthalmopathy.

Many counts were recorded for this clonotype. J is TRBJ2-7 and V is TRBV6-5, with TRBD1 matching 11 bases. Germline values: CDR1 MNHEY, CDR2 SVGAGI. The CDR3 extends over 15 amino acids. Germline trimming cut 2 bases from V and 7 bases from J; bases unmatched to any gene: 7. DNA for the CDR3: TGTGCCAGCAGTTACGATTGGACAGGGGGCATAGAGCAGTACTTC. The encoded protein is CASSYDWTGGIEQYF.

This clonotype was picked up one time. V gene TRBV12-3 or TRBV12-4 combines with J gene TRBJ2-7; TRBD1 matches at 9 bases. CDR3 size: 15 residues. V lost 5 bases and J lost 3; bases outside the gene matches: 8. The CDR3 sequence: CASSQTGTGYYEQYF. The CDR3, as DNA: TGTGCCAGCAGTCAAACCGGGACAGGGTACTACGAGCAGTACTTC.

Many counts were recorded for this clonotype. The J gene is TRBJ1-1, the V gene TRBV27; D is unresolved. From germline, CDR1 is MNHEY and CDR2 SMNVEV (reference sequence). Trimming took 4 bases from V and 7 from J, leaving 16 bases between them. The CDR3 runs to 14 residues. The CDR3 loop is CASSSHRPEGEAFF. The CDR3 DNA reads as TGTGCCAGCAGTTCCCATCGACCAGAAGGTGAAGCTTTCTTT.

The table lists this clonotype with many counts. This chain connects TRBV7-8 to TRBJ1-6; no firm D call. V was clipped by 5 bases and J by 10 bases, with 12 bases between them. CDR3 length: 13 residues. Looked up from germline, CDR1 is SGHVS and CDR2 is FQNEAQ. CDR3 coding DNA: TGTGCCAGCAGCCCACACAGTGGATCACCCCTCCACTTT. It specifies CASSPHSGSPLHF.

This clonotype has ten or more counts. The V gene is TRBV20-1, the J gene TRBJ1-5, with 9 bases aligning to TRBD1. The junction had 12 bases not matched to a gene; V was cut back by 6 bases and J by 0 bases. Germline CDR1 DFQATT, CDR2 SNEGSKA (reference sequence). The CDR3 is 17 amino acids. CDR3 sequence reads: CSAITPGQGYSNQPQHF. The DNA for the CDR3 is TGCAGTGCAATAACACCGGGACAGGGTTATAGCAATCAGCCCCAGCATTTT.

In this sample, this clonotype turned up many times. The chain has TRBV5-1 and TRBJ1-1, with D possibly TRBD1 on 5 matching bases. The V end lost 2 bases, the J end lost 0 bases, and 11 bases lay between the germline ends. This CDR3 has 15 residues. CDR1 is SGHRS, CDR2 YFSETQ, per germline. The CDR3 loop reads CASSFNQGMNTEAFF. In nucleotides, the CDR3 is TGCGCCAGCAGCTTCAACCAGGGTATGAACACTGAAGCTTTCTTT.

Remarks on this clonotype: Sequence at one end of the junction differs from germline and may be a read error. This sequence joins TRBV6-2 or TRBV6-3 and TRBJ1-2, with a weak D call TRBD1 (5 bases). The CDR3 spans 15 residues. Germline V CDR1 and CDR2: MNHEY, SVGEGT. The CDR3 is CASSPIPGWGYGYIF. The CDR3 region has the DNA TGTGCCAGCAGTCCGATCCCAGGTTGGGGCTATGGCTACATCTTC.

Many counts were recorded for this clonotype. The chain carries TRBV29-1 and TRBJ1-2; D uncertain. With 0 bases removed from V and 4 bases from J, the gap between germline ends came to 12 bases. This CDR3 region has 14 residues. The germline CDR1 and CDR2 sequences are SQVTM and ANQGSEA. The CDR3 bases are TGCAGCGTTGAAGAACCTATTCGAACCTATGGCTACACCTTC. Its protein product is CSVEEPIRTYGYTF. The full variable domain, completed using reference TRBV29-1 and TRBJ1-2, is SAVISQKPSRDICQRGTSLTIQCQVDSQVTMMFWYRQQPGQSLTLIATANQGSEATYESGFVIDKFPISRPNLTFSTLTVSNMSPEDSSIYLCSVEEPIRTYGYTFGSGTRLTVV.

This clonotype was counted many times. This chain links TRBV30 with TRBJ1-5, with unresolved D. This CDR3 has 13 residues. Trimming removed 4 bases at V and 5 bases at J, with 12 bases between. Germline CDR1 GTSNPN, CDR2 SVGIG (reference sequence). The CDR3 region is CAWNGDIYQPQHF. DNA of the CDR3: TGTGCCTGGAACGGGGATATCTATCAGCCCCAGCATTTT.

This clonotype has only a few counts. The CDR3 protein is CSARDEGALYGYTF. The CDR3 bases are TGCAGTGCTAGAGATGAGGGGGCACTCTATGGCTACACCTTC. The V gene is TRBV20-1, the J gene TRBJ1-2; 7 positions agree with TRBD1. Looked up from germline, CDR1 is DFQATT and CDR2 is SNEGSKA (reference sequence). Trimming cost V 0 bases and J 4 bases; bases outside gene matches: 5. This CDR3 has 14 residues.

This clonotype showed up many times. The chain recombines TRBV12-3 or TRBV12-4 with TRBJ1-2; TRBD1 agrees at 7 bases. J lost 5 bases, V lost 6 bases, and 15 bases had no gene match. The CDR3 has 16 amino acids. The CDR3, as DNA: TGTGCCAGCAGCCCCGACTGGGGGGGGACAGCGTATGGCTACACCTTC. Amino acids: CASSPDWGGTAYGYTF.

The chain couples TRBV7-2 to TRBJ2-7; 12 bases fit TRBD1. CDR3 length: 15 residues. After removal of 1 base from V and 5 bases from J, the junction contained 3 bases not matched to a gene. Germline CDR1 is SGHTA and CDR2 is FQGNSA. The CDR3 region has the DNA TGTGCCAGCAGCTTAGTGGGACAGGGGGCCAACGAGCAGTACTTC. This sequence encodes CASSLVGQGANEQYF.

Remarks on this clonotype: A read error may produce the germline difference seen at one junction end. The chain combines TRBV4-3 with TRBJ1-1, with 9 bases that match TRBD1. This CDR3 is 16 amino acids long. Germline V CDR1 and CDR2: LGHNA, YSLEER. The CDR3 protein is CAISQDYRQGDTEAFF. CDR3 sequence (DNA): TGCGCCATCAGCCAAGATTATCGACAGGGGGACACTGAAGCTTTCTTT.

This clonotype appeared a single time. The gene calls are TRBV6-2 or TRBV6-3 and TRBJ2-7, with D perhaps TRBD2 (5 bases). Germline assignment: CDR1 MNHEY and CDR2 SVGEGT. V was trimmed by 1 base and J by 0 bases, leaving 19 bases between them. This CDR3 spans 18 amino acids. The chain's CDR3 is CASSYFGGSSEPSYEQYF. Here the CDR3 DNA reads TGTGCCAGCAGTTACTTCGGAGGAAGCAGCGAACCCTCCTACGAGCAGTACTTC.

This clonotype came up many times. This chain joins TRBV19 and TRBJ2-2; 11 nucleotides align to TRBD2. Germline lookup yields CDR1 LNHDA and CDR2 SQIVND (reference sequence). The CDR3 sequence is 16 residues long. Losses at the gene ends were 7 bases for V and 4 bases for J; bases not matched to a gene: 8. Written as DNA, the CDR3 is TGTGCCAGTACCGCATTAGCGGGAGGGGCCACCGGGGAGCTGTTTTTT. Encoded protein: CASTALAGGATGELFF.

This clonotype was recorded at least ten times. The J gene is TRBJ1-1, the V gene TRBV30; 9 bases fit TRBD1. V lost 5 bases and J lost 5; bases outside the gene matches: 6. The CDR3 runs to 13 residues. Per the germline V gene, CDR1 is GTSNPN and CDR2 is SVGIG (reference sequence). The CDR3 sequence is CAWGDRGLTEAFF. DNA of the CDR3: TGTGCCTGGGGTGACAGGGGGTTGACTGAAGCTTTCTTT.

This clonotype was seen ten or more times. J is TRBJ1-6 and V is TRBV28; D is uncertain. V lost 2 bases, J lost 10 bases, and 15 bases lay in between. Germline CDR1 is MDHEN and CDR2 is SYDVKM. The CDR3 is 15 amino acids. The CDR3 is CASSLPRGWVSPLHF. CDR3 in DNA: TGTGCCAGCAGTTTACCCCGTGGGTGGGTGTCACCCCTCCACTTT.

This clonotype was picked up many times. The CDR3 DNA sequence: TGCAGTGCTAGCCCATTTCTAGCGGGACAAGAGACCCAGTACTTC. It is translated as CSASPFLAGQETQYF. V gene TRBV20-1 combines with J gene TRBJ2-5, with 9 bases identical to TRBD2. V lost 3 bases, J lost 2 bases, and 7 bases stayed unmatched. CDR3 length: 15 amino acids. Germline CDR1 and CDR2: DFQATT and SNEGSKA (reference sequence).

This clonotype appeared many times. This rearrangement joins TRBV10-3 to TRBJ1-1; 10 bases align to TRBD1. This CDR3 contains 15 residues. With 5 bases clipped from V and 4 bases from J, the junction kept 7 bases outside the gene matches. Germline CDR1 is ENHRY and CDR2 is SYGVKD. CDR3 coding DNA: TGTGCCATCAGTTACGACAGGGGGCAGGCCACTGAAGCTTTCTTT. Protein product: CAISYDRGQATEAFF.

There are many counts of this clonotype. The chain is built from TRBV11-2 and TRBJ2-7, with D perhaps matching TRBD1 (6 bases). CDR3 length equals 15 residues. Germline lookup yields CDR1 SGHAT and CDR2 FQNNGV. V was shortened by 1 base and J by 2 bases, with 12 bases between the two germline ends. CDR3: CASSLVAGETYEQYF. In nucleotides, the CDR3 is TGTGCCAGCAGCTTAGTGGCAGGGGAAACCTACGAGCAGTACTTC.

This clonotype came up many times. The CDR3 region is CSAEPTEQETQYF. For the CDR3, the DNA is TGCAGCGCCGAACCGACGGAGCAAGAGACCCAGTACTTC. The chain carries TRBV29-1 and TRBJ2-5; D call uncertain. V was cut by 7 bases and J by 2 bases, with 14 bases left in between. This CDR3 spans 13 amino acids. The germline gives CDR1 SQVTM, CDR2 ANQGSEA.

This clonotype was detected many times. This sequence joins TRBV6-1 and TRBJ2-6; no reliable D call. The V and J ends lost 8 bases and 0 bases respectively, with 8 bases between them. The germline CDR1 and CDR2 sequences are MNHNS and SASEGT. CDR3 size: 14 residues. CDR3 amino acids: CASADPSGANVLTF. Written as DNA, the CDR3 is TGTGCCAGCGCGGACCCCTCTGGGGCCAACGTCCTGACTTTC.